This TCR beta chain was documented in a study of prognosis after radiotherapy for stage I lung cancer (dated by TCRdb to about 2021). With regard to the full study: Between April 2018 and 2019, around 20 patients with stage I NSCLC were enrolled in Nanjing, China. SBRT was delivered in 3 to 5 fractions with a biologically effective dose of at least 100 Gy, and image-guided IMRT or VMAT was used for delivery. On tumor histology, twelve patients had adenocarcinoma and several had squamous cell carcinoma. All patients were regarded as medically inoperable, because of comorbidities in approximately twelve patients and refusal of surgery in several patients. A total of roughly 38 blood samples from roughly 20 patients were sequenced, with one sample obtained before and one obtained after SBRT for each patient. Four of the 19 patients developed distant metastases after SBRT, at a median of approximately 7 months; the other 15 showed no significant progression. Newly diagnosed primary stage I lung tumors occurred in roughly 13 patients, and oligometastatic NSCLC after surgical resection of the primary tumor occurred in several. Peripheral blood TCR beta repertoires were profiled in stage I NSCLC patients before and after stereotactic body radiotherapy, and the study then linked these repertoires to distant failure. Ages in the cohort of more than 10 men and 6 women ranged from about 50 to 85 years, with a median of 74. Concurrent therapy was not administered to any patient alongside SBRT. What the study reported, not specific to this receptor: Unique TCR clone counts fell after SBRT (median about 9,300 before versus roughly 6,200 after; Wilcoxon paired P=0.011). Whether the expanded TCR clones were tumor-specific was not determined. Post-SBRT Shannon entropy and its change from baseline were lower in patients who developed distant metastases; baseline Shannon entropy was not associated with metastases. The small cohort and short follow-up limited the study, so independent validation of the findings is needed. Differences by metastasis status were reportedly seen in TRBV and TRBJ usage frequencies, involving two V genes at baseline and, after SBRT, roughly ten V genes and two J genes. No adjustment for multiple comparisons was applied to any of the reported P values.

This clonotype was seen many times. The antigen it recognizes is unknown. Per-base quality was not reported, and no clone a single base away is much larger than it. Two rounds of multiplex PCR on genomic DNA were used to amplify the TCR beta CDR3 region. In the first round of PCR, primers specific to each TRBV and TRBJ gene were used, and the primer sequences are filed in Chinese patent CN105087789A. Universal primers were used in the second PCR round. The Roche High Pure PCR Template Preparation Kit was used to extract genomic DNA from the frozen PBMCs. The libraries underwent paired-end sequencing with 151 bp reads on an Illumina HiSeq 3000. The published analysis was carried out like this. Raw reads lacking the multiplex PCR primer sequences were removed with CutAdapt. Using PEAR, the high-quality paired reads were merged into contigs. MiXCR assigned TRB V, D and J gene segments to each contig by aligning to reference sequences. CDR3 sequences were clustered by base quality and sequence similarity to remove sequencing errors. Shannon entropy normalized by the natural log of productive TCR sequence number was used as the measure of diversity. Clonality was defined as one minus Shannon entropy divided by the natural log of the number of unique clonotypes. Progression-free survival cut-offs for repertoire metrics were chosen using the Youden index of ROC curves, with analyses run in R 3.5.3. The public reads were reanalyzed by TCRdb: fastp trimming at Q25, MiXCR alignment, in-frame beta chains only. CDR3 protein sequences are deduplicated, and each keeps its most common genes and DNA. TCRdb, rather than the study authors, made the V and J calls. The sample data list tens of thousands of distinct CDR3 sequences, and around a third of these were observed just once. The ten largest clones capture just under 9.5% of the sample.

No patient had a history of other malignancies or prior chemotherapy or radiotherapy, and all had node-negative disease on CT and PET/CT. At each of two time points, around 6 milliliters of peripheral venous blood were collected into EDTA tubes. Ficoll-Paque Plus density-gradient centrifugation was used to isolate PBMCs. Immediately after collection, samples were stored at -80 degrees C until analysis. From a lookup of the germline V gene, CDR1 and CDR2 are MNHNS and SASEGT. CDR3 length: 11 amino acids, cysteine to phenylalanine. The read is trimmed to its CDR3 DNA, 33 bases read in frame from base 1. The germline ends are 6 bases apart after V is trimmed by 5 bases and J by 7 bases.

This material consisted of PBMCs, taken before or after stereotactic body radiation therapy (not recorded which). The V and J genes are TRBV6-1 and TRBJ2-1; no confident D gene assignment can be made. This clonotype was obtained from a donor over 45 with non-small cell lung cancer. The CDR3 protein sequence reads: CASSLTNEQFF. The DNA sequence follows: TGTGCCAGCAGTCTTACGAATGAGCAGTTCTTC.